What follows describes a single T cell receptor beta chain. What it binds is unknown. Amplification of TCR beta used genomic DNA extracted from peripheral blood. The data stem from a study of T cell repertoires in aging, cancer and after chemotherapy. A mixed TRB-A/B primer pool amplified rearranged TRB by multiplex touch-down PCR. Using its own MiXCR run on the multiplex PCR reads, TCRdb lists one record per CDR3 protein. Of thousands of distinct CDR3 sequences in the sample, roughly 19% were seen once. Study-level points and caveats: Rebound thymic output was suggested by rising median generation probability during chemotherapy in each cancer cohort.

Germline CDR1 SGHTA, CDR2 FQGNSA. The CDR3 loop spans 15 amino acids. The ends were cut back, 6 bases at V and 0 bases at J, with 9 bases in the middle. J is TRBJ2-6 and V is TRBV7-2, with D hard to call. The TCR sequence derives from a human donor with a solid tumor. Specimen: blood. CDR3 sequence reads: CASRTYSSGANVLTF. The CDR3 DNA sequence: TGTGCCAGCAGGACTTACAGCTCTGGGGCCAACGTCCTGACTTTC. The full variable domain, in which reference TRBV7-2 and TRBJ2-6 provide the parts outside the CDR3, is GAGVSQSPSNKVTEKGKDVELRCDPISGHTALYWYRQSLGQGLEFLIYFQGNSAPDKSGLPSDRFSAERTGGSVSTLTIQRTQQEDSAVYLCASRTYSSGANVLTFGAGSRLTVL.